Following are 19 T cell receptor beta chains from one sample sequenced in a study of cytomegalovirus exposure and HLA in healthy donors. This PCR relied on a set of 60 Vbeta primers and 13 Jbeta primers. TCRdb's table, derived via immunoSEQ multiplex PCR, lists solely in-frame clones and lacks some. The sample carries some 110,000 clones, about 68% recorded once. The sequenced material came from PBMCs. These receptors were taken from a woman aged 45-65 years in good health and CMV-seropositive.

The gene calls are TRBV7-2 and TRBJ2-3; TRBD2 is a possible D gene (6 bases). The germline CDR1 and CDR2 sequences are SGHTA and FQGNSA. V lost 5 bases and J lost 6, with 21 bases in between. The CDR3 is made up of 16 amino acids. The CDR3 DNA reads TGTGCCAGCAGCATCGGACTTCACGCGGGGTTGGATACGCAGTATTTT. Protein sequence: CASSIGLHAGLDTQYF.

The V call is TRBV2, the J call TRBJ1-2, with D possibly being TRBD1 (6 bases). The V gene's germline CDR1 is SNHLY and CDR2 FYNNEI. The CDR3 is made up of 13 amino acids. The V and J ends lost 6 bases and 8 bases respectively, with 16 bases between them. Here the CDR3 reads CASSPLGAGGYTF. CDR3 sequence (DNA): TGTGCCAGCAGCCCTCTGGGGGCCGGCGGCTACACCTTC.

This clone was recorded only once. The CDR3 coding sequence is TGTGCCAGCAGCTTACGAGGGGGCAATTACAATGAGCAGTTCTTC. It is translated as CASSLRGGNYNEQFF. The chain carries TRBV7-6 and TRBJ2-1, with TRBD1 matching 7 bases. The CDR3 consists of 15 residues. Germline V gene data show CDR1 as SGHVS and CDR2 as FNYEAQ. V lost 2 bases, J lost 4 bases, and 5 bases stayed unmatched.

This clone was detected only a few times. The CDR3 here is CASSGGTKDQPQHF. The CDR3 DNA follows: TGTGCCAGCAGTGGAGGGACAAAGGATCAGCCCCAGCATTTT. The chain uses TRBV6-1 and TRBJ1-5, with a tentative D call TRBD1 (6 bases). Germline values: CDR1 MNHNS, CDR2 SASEGT. The V gene lost 4 bases and the J gene lost 5 bases, with 12 bases spanning the gap. The CDR3 runs to 14 residues.

V and J are TRBV10-3 and TRBJ1-5, with D tentatively TRBD1 (6 bases). The CDR3 sequence is 13 residues long. Germline CDR1 reads ENHRY; CDR2 reads SYGVKD. Between the trimmed V and J ends, which lost 6 bases and 6 bases, there was a span of 12 bases. CDR3 region: CAISPGQGQPQHF. Here the CDR3 DNA reads TGTGCCATCAGCCCGGGACAAGGTCAGCCCCAGCATTTT.

There are a few counts of this clone. The CDR3 is CASRKDRASGYTF. DNA of the CDR3: TGTGCCAGTCGGAAAGACAGGGCTTCTGGCTACACCTTC. The chain couples TRBV19 to TRBJ1-2, with 7 bases aligning to TRBD1. CDR3 size: 13 residues. V lost 8 bases to trimming and J lost 7 bases; unmatched junction nucleotides: 10. The germline gives CDR1 LNHDA, CDR2 SQIVND (reference sequence).

The genes are TRBV19 and TRBJ2-3, with D tentatively TRBD1 (6 bases). Germline loops: CDR1 LNHDA, CDR2 SQIVND (reference sequence). V was pared by 6 bases and J by 6 bases, with 16 bases between. This CDR3 has 14 amino acids. The CDR3 coding sequence is TGTGCCAGTAGACAGACAGGACGTCCCGATACGCAGTATTTT. Translated: CASRQTGRPDTQYF.

The J gene is TRBJ2-5, the V gene TRBV4-1; 11 nucleotides align to TRBD2. The germline V gene encodes CDR1 MGHRA and CDR2 YSYEKL. The CDR3 extends over 17 amino acids. J gave up 1 base and V 0 bases, and 4 bases lay outside the gene matches. The CDR3: CASSQERLAGGQETQYF. The CDR3 nucleotides read TGCGCCAGCAGCCAAGAACGCCTAGCGGGGGGCCAAGAGACCCAGTACTTC.

The V call is TRBV4-3, the J call TRBJ2-7, with 7 bases lining up with TRBD2. V gave up 1 base and J gave up 0 bases; unmatched junction bases: 6. This CDR3 has 16 residues. The germline V gene encodes CDR1 LGHNA and CDR2 YSLEER. CDR3 bases: TGCGCCAGCAGCCAAGGCTGGGGGGGGAGCTCCTACGAGCAGTACTTC. This translates into CASSQGWGGSSYEQYF.

The chain recombines TRBV5-1 with TRBJ2-2; possible D gene TRBD2, 6 bases. Trimming took 4 bases from V and 3 from J, leaving 10 bases between them. CDR1 and CDR2 (germline): SGHRS, YFSETQ. The CDR3 runs to 14 residues. The CDR3 sequence is CASSGGDHTGELFF. The CDR3 DNA sequence: TGCGCCAGCAGCGGCGGGGACCACACCGGGGAGCTGTTTTTT.

This clone was detected only a few times. The chain uses TRBV5-1 and TRBJ2-3; 12 bases match TRBD2. This CDR3 has 15 amino acids. V was pared by 4 bases and J by 1 base, with 1 base of the junction left unmatched. From germline, CDR1 is SGHRS and CDR2 YFSETQ. CDR3 protein: CASSPSGGGTDTQYF. CDR3 DNA sequence: TGCGCCAGCAGCCCTAGCGGGGGGGGCACAGATACGCAGTATTTT.

V gene TRBV5-4 combines with J gene TRBJ2-1; 9 bases line up with TRBD2. This CDR3 has 16 amino acids. V shed 4 bases and J 2 bases; nucleotides not matched to a gene: 7. Germline V CDR1 and CDR2: SGHNT, YYREEE (reference sequence). CDR3 region: CASSPGGLAPYNEQFF. The CDR3 bases are TGTGCCAGCAGCCCGGGGGGACTAGCCCCCTACAATGAGCAGTTCTTC.

J is TRBJ2-1 and V is TRBV7-9; TRBD2 matches 8 bases. The germline V gene has CDR1 SEHNR and CDR2 FQNEAQ (reference sequence). With 3 bases clipped from V and 13 bases from J, the junction kept 17 bases outside the gene matches. The CDR3 is 16 residues long. For the CDR3, the DNA is TGTGCCAGCAGCTTGAATCCGGGACTAGGGTCCGTTGAACAGTTCTTC. Translation gives CASSLNPGLGSVEQFF.

The chain joins TRBV21-1 to TRBJ2-7; the D segment call TRBD1 is taken from the table without a DNA check. TRBV21-1 is a known pseudogene. The CDR3 has 15 residues. The CDR3 coding sequence is TGTGCCAGCAACATAGGCAGGTACACCTCCTACGAGCAGTACTTC. Translating gives CASNIGRYTSYEQYF.

This sequence joins TRBV2 and TRBJ2-7, with 9 positions matching TRBD1. The CDR3 is 16 residues long. V lost 6 bases, J lost 2 bases, and 11 bases stayed unmatched. Germline values: CDR1 SNHLY, CDR2 FYNNEI. CDR3 sequence: CASRGGQGTLTYEQYF. Here the CDR3 DNA reads TGTGCCAGCAGGGGAGGACAGGGGACGCTAACCTACGAGCAGTACTTC.

The rearrangement uses TRBV5-1 and TRBJ1-1, with unresolved D. This CDR3 comprises 16 residues. The V end was cut by 2 bases, the J end by 1 base, with 15 bases between. From germline, CDR1 is SGHRS and CDR2 YFSETQ. CDR3 nucleotides: TGCGCCAGCAGCTTACTTCCCCAAGTCGGGAACACTGAAGCTTTCTTT. The encoded protein is CASSLLPQVGNTEAFF.

The gene calls are TRBV4-3 and TRBJ2-7, with 10 bases aligning to TRBD2. Trimming cost V 1 base and J 0 bases; bases outside gene matches: 9. The CDR3 is 18 amino acids. Per germline, CDR1 LGHNA and CDR2 YSLEER. CDR3 DNA: TGCGCCAGCAGCCAAGGGTTTCTAGCGGGGGATCGCTCCTACGAGCAGTACTTC. This encodes CASSQGFLAGDRSYEQYF.

This clone has just a few counts. The chain employs TRBV2 and TRBJ2-5, with 7 nucleotides matching TRBD2. V shed 3 bases and J 5 bases; nucleotides not matched to a gene: 12. Germline V gene lookup returns CDR1 SNHLY and CDR2 FYNNEI. The CDR3 is 16 amino acids. The CDR3: CASSDWASGTGETQYF. The CDR3 nucleotides read TGTGCCAGCAGTGATTGGGCTAGCGGCACGGGGGAGACCCAGTACTTC. Supplemented by reference TRBV2 and TRBJ2-5, the full variable domain reads EPEVTQTPSHQVTQMGQEVILRCVPISNHLYFYWYRQILGQKVEFLVSFYNNEISEKSEIFDDQFSVERPDGSNFTLKIRSTKLEDSAMYFCASSDWASGTGETQYFGPGTRLLVL.

In this sample, this clone turned up once. This sequence joins TRBV5-4 and TRBJ2-1; TRBD2 agrees at 11 bases. The CDR3 runs to 16 residues. V lost 1 base, J lost 4 bases, and 4 bases stayed unmatched. From germline, CDR1 is SGHNT and CDR2 YYREEE (reference sequence). CDR3 region: CASSLTSGGPYNEQFF. The CDR3, as DNA: TGTGCCAGCAGCTTGACTAGCGGGGGACCATACAATGAGCAGTTCTTC.